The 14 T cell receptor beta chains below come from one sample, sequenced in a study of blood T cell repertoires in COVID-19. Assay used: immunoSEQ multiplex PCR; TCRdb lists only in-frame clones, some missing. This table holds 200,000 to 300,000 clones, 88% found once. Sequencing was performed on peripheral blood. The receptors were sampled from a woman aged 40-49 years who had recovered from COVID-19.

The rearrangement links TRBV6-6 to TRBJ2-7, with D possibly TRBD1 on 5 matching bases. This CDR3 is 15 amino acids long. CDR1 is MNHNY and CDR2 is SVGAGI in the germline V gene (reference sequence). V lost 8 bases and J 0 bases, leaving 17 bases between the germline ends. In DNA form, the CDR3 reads TGTGCCAGCCAAGGCCCCGACAGAAGCTCCTACGAGCAGTACTTC. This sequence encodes CASQGPDRSSYEQYF.

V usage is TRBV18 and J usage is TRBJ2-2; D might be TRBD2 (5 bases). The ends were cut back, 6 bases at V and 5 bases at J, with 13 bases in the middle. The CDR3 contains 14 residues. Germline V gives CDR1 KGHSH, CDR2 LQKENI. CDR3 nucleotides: TGTGCCAGCTCTTCAACCCGGGGAACCGGGGAGCTGTTTTTT. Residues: CASSSTRGTGELFF.

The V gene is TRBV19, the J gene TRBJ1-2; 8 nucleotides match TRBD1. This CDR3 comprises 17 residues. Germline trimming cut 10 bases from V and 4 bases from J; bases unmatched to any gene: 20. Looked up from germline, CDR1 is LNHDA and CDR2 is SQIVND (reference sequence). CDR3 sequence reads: CATYPRTGRGGSYGYTF. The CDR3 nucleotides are TGTGCCACCTATCCCAGGACAGGGCGAGGAGGGAGCTATGGCTACACCTTC. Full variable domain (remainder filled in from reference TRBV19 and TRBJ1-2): DGGITQSPKYLFRKEGQNVTLSCEQNLNHDAMYWYRQDPGQGLRLIYYSQIVNDFQKGDIAEGYSVSREKKESFPLTVTSAQKNPTAFYLCATYPRTGRGGSYGYTFGSGTRLTVV.

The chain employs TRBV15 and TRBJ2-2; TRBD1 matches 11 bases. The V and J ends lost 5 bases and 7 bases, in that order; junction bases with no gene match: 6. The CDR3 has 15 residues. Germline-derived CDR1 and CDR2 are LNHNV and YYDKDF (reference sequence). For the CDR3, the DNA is TGTGCCACCAGCCCCGGACAGGGGGCGGTCGGGGAGCTGTTTTTT. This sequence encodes CATSPGQGAVGELFF.

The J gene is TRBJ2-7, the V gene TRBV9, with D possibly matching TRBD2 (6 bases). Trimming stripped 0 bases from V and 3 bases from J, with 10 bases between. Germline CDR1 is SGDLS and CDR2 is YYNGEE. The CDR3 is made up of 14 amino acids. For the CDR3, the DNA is TGTGCCAGCAGCGTAGCTACCGGGGGCTACGAGCAGTACTTC. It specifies CASSVATGGYEQYF.

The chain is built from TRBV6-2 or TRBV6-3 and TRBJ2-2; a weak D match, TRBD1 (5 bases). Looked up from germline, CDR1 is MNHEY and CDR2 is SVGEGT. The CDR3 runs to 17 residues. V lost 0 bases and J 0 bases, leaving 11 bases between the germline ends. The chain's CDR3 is CASSYSPGRANTGELFF. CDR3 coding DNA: TGTGCCAGCAGTTACTCCCCGGGCAGGGCGAACACCGGGGAGCTGTTTTTT.

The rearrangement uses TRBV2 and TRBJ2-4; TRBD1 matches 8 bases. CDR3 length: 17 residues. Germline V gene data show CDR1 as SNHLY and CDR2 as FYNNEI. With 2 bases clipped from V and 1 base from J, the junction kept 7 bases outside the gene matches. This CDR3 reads CASSEQDRDWAKNIQYF. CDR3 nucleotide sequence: TGTGCCAGCAGTGAACAGGACAGGGACTGGGCCAAAAACATTCAGTACTTC.

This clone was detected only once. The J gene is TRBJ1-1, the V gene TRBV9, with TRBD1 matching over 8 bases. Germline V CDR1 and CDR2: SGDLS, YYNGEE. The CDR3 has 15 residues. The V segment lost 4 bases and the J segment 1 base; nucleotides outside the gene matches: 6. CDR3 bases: TGTGCCAGCAGCACCCGGACAGGGACGAACACTGAAGCTTTCTTT. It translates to CASSTRTGTNTEAFF.

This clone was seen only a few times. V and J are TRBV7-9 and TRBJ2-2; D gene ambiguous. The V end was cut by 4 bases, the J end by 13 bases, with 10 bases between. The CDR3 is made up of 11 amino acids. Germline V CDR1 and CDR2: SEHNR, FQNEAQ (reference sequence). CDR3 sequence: CASSSRGGLFF. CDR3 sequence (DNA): TGTGCCAGCAGCTCCCGAGGTGGGCTGTTTTTT.

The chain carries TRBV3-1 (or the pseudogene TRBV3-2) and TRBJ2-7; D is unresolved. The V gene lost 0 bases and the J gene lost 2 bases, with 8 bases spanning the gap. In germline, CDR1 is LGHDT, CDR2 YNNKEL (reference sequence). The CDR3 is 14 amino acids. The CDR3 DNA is TGTGCCAGCAGCCAAGAACCAGGCCCCTACGAGCAGTACTTC. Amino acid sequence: CASSQEPGPYEQYF.

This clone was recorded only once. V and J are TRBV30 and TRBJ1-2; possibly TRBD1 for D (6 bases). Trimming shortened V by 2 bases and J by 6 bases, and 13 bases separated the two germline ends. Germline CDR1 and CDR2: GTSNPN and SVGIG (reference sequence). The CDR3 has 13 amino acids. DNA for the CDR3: TGTGCCTGGAGTCAAGGGAGGGGGAATGGCTACACCTTC. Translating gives CAWSQGRGNGYTF.

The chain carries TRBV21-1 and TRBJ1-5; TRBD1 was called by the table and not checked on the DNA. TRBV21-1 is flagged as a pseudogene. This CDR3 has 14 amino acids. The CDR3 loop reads CASSEGTPLGPQHF. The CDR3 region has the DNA TGTGCCAGCAGCGAGGGGACACCCCTAGGGCCCCAGCATTTT.

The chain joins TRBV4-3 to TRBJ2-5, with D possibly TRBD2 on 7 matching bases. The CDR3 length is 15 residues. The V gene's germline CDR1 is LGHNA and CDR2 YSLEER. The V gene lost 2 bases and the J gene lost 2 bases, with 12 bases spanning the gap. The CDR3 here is CASSQSGGRQETQYF. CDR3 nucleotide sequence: TGCGCCAGCAGCCAATCCGGGGGGCGGCAAGAGACCCAGTACTTC.

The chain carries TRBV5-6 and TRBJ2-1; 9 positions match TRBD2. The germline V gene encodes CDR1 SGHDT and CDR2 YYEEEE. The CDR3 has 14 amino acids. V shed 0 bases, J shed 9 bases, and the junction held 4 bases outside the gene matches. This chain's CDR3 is CASSLVGGRAEQFF. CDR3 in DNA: TGTGCCAGCAGCTTGGTGGGCGGGAGGGCTGAGCAGTTCTTC.